The entry below describes one T cell receptor (beta chain). The antigen remains undetermined. TCRdb re-called the reads through MiXCR, storing one row per CDR3 protein. The sample shows some 400,000 distinct CDR3 sequences, around 18% of them seen only once. This CDR3 has 13 residues. V lost 6 bases, J lost 7 bases, and 13 bases lay in between. This specimen belongs to a study of T cell repertoires in cytomegalovirus infection. Across the whole study: It was the public TCR beta signatures that indicated both CMV infection and matching HLA type.

Study-level points and caveats: Dominant in the ex vivo response were TCR beta clonotypes restricted by HLA-C and specific for CMV.

The chain couples TRBV12-3 or TRBV12-4 to TRBJ2-1; D may be TRBD2 (5 bases). This sequence was found in a human donor in good health (CMV status not recorded). Some clones in this sample may be carry-over from other donors' samples. The specimen was PBMCs. The CDR3 protein is CASRPTTSNEQFF. DNA of the CDR3: TGTGCCAGCAGGCCAACCACTAGTAATGAGCAGTTCTTC.